Sequencing of this T cell receptor (beta chain) was carried out in a study of T cell responses to AZD1222 COVID-19 vaccine. The study's findings and limits: Donors were largely white British and mainly female; clonal diversity was possibly underestimated.

Generated by immunoSEQ multiplex PCR, the TCRdb table keeps only in-frame clones and is missing some. The data show about 140,000 clones, about 89% seen once. Looked up from germline, CDR1 is SGHRS and CDR2 is YFSETQ. CDR3 length equals 14 residues. V was shortened by 5 bases and J by 0 bases, with 11 bases between the two germline ends. Concerning this clone itself: The antigen is unknown.

Source: peripheral blood, taken on day 0 of AZD1222 vaccination. The receptor was derived from an adult in good health. The V call is TRBV5-1, the J call TRBJ1-1; D remains ambiguous. This CDR3 is CASRTGPMNTEAFF. In nucleotides, the CDR3 is TGCGCCAGCAGAACGGGCCCCATGAACACTGAAGCTTTCTTT.